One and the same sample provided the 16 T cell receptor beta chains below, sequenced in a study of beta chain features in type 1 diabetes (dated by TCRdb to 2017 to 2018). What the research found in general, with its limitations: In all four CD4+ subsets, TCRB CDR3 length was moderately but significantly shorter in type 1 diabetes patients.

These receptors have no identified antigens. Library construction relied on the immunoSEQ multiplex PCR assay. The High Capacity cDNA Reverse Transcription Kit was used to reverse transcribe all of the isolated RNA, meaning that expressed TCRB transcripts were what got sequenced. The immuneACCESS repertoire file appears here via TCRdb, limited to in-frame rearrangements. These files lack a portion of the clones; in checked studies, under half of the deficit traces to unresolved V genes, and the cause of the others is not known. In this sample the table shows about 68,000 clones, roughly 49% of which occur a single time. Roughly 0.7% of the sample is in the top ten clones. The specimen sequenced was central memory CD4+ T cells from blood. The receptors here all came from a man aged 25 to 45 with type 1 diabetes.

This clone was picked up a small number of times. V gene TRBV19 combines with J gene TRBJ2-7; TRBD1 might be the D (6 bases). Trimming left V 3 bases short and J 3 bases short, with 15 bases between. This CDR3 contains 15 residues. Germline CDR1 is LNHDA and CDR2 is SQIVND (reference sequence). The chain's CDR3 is CASSISPDRVYEQYF. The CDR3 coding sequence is TGTGCCAGTAGTATTTCACCGGACAGAGTCTACGAGCAGTACTTC.

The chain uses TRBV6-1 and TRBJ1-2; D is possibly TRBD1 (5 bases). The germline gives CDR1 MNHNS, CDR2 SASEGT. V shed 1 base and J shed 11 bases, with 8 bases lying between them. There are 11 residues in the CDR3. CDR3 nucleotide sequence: TGTGCCAGCAGTGAAGGCAGGGCTTACACCTTC. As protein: CASSEGRAYTF.

This CDR3 is CASSKKQGEATEAFF. In DNA, the CDR3 is TGCGCCAGCAGTAAAAAACAGGGGGAAGCCACTGAAGCTTTCTTT. V is TRBV10-1 and J is TRBJ1-1, with 8 bases lining up with TRBD1. The CDR3 covers 15 residues. Looked up from germline, CDR1 is WNHNN and CDR2 is SYGVQD (reference sequence). V shed 5 bases, J shed 4 bases, and the junction held 9 bases outside the gene matches.

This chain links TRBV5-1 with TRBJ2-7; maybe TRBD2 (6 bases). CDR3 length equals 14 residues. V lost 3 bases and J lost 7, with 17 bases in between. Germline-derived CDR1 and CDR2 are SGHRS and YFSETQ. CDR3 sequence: CASSSQEGSREQYF. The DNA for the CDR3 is TGCGCCAGCAGCTCACAGGAGGGATCGAGGGAGCAGTACTTC.

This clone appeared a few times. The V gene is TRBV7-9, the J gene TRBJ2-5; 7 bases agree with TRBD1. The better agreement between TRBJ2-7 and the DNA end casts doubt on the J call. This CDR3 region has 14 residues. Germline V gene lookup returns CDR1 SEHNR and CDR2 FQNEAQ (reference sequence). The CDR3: CASSIRDSSYEQYF. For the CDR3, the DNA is TGTGCCAGCAGCATCCGGGACAGCTCCTACGAGCAGTACTTC.

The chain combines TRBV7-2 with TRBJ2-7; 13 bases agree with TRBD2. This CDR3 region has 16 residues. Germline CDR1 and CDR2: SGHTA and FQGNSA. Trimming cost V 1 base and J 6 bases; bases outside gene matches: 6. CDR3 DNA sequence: TGTGCCAGCAGCTTAGACGGGACTAGCGGGGCCCGCGAGCAGTACTTC. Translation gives CASSLDGTSGAREQYF. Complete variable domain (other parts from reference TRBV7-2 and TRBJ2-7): GAGVSQSPSNKVTEKGKDVELRCDPISGHTALYWYRQSLGQGLEFLIYFQGNSAPDKSGLPSDRFSAERTGGSVSTLTIQRTQQEDSAVYLCASSLDGTSGAREQYFGPGTRLTVT.

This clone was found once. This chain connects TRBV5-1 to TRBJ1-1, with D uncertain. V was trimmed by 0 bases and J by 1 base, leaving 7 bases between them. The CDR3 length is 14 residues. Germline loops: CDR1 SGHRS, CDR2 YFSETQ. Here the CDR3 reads CASSLVQENTEAFF. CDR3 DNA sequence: TGCGCCAGCAGCTTGGTACAAGAGAACACTGAAGCTTTCTTT.

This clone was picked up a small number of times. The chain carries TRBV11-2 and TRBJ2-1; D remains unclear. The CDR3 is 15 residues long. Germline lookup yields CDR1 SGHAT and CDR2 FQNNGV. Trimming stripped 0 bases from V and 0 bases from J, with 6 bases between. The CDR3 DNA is TGTGCCAGCAGCTTAGATCACGGCTCCTACAATGAGCAGTTCTTC. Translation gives CASSLDHGSYNEQFF. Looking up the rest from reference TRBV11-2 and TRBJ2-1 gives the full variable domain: EAGVAQSPRYKIIEKRQSVAFWCNPISGHATLYWYQQILGQGPKLLIQFQNNGVVDDSQLPKDRFSAERLKGVDSTLKIQPAKLEDSAVYLCASSLDHGSYNEQFFGPGTRLTVL.

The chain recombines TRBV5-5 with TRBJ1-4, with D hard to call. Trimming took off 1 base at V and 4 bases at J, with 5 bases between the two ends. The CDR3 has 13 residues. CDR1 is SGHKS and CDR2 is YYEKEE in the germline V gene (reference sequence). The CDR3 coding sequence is TGTGCCAGCAGCTTGCTCCTTAATGAAAAACTGTTTTTT. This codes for CASSLLLNEKLFF.

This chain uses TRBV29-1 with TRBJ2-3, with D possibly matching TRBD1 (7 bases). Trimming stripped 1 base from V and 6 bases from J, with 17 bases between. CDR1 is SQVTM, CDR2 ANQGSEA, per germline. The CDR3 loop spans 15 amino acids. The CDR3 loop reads CSVEGWAGGTDTQYF. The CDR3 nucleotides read TGCAGCGTTGAAGGGTGGGCAGGGGGGACGGATACGCAGTATTTT.

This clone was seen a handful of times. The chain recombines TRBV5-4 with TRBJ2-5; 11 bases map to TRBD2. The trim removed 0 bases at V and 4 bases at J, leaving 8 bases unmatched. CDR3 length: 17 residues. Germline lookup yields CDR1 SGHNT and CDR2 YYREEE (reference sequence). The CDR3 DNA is TGTGCCAGCAGCTTGGCCGGGGCTAGCGGGAGGCTAGAGACCCAGTACTTC. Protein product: CASSLAGASGRLETQYF.

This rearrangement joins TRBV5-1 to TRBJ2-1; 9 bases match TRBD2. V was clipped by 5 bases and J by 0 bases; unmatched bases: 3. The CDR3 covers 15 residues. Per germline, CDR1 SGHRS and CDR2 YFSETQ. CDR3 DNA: TGCGCCAGCAGGACTAGCGGAAGCTCCTACAATGAGCAGTTCTTC. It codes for CASRTSGSSYNEQFF.

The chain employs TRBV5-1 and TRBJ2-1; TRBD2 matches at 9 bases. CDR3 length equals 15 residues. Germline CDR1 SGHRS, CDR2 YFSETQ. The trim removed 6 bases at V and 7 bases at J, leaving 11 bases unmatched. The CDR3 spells CASTRTGTSKNEQFF. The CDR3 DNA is TGCGCCAGCACAAGGACCGGGACTAGCAAGAATGAGCAGTTCTTC.

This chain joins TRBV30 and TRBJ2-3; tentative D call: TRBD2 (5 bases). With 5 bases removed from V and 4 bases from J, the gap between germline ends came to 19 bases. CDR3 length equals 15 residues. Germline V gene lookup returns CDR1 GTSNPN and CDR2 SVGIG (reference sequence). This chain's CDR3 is CAWGELGLSADTQYF. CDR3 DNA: TGTGCCTGGGGGGAGCTAGGTCTCAGCGCAGATACGCAGTATTTT.

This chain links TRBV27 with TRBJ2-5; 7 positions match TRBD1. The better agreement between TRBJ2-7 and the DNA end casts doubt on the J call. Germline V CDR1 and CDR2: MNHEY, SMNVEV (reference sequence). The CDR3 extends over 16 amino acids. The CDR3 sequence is CASSLSQGSAPYEQYF. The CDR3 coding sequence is TGTGCCAGCAGTTTATCACAGGGGTCAGCTCCCTACGAGCAGTACTTC.

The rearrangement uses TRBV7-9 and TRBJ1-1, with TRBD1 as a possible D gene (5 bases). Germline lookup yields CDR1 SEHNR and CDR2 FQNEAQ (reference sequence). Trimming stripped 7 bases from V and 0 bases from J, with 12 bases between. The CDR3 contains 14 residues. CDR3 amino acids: CASTPGGLNTEAFF. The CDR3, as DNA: TGTGCCAGCACCCCGGGGGGTTTGAACACTGAAGCTTTCTTT.